This TCR beta chain originates from a study of T cells in Graves' hyperthyroidism and ophthalmopathy. Study background: At the time of initial diagnosis and before any treatment, peripheral blood was collected. Study-wide findings and caveats: The majority of expanded thyroid clonotypes above 0.001 also appeared in blood.

This clonotype was seen repeatedly, ten times or more. The antigen is unknown. Germline V gives CDR1 MNHEY, CDR2 SVGAGI. The CDR3 spans 15 residues. V was clipped by 6 bases and J by 5 bases, with 14 bases between them. The study defined stable Graves' hyperthyroidism as no ophthalmopathy progression within 18 months. A patient was excluded if there was uncontrolled infection, other autoimmune disease, pregnancy or lactation. Amplification yielded TCR beta CDR3 regions, with RNA transcripts as the source. During a first-round RT-PCR of the TCR CDR3, the HTBI primer set was used. TCRdb used MiXCR to reprocess the multiplex PCR reads, holding one entry per CDR3 protein. The data show 93,000 or so distinct CDR3 sequences, 40% to 50% seen once.

This TCR came from a middle-aged man with Graves' hyperthyroidism. V gene TRBV6-5 combines with J gene TRBJ1-6, with unresolved D. The sample taken for sequencing was blood. DNA of the CDR3: TGTGCCAGCAGCCGAGTAACACAGAATAATTCACCCCTCCACTTT. Its translation is CASSRVTQNNSPLHF.